Presented here are 5 T cell receptor beta chains from one specimen sequenced in a study of blood T cell repertoires in COVID-19. Sequencing used immunoSEQ multiplex PCR; TCRdb keeps in-frame clones, though not all of them. Of 260,000 or so clones listed, roughly four fifths are singletons. The sequenced sample was peripheral blood. The receptors here all came from a woman aged 65 to 85 with acute or convalescent COVID-19.

The genes are TRBV6-5 and TRBJ1-1, with D possibly being TRBD1 (6 bases). Germline V gives CDR1 MNHEY, CDR2 SVGAGI. Trimming stripped 6 bases from V and 4 bases from J, with 18 bases between. This CDR3 region has 15 residues. CDR3 coding DNA: TGTGCCAGCAGAGGCCTACAGGGCGTCGGCACTGAAGCTTTCTTT. This translates into CASRGLQGVGTEAFF.

The J gene is TRBJ1-2, the V gene TRBV28; D uncertain. Germline-derived CDR1 and CDR2 are MDHEN and SYDVKM. Trimming left V 4 bases short and J 2 bases short, with 5 bases between. The CDR3 length is 12 residues. This CDR3 is CASSYTNYGYTF. The CDR3 DNA sequence: TGTGCCAGCAGTTACACAAACTATGGCTACACCTTC.

The V and J genes are TRBV28 and TRBJ2-6, with D possibly being TRBD2 (5 bases). Germline V gene sequence: CDR1 MDHEN, CDR2 SYDVKM. V was cut by 6 bases and J by 0 bases, with 18 bases left in between. This CDR3 has 18 amino acids. CDR3 nucleotide sequence: TGTGCCAGCAGCCTAGGAGGAATCCAATACTCTGGGGCCAACGTCCTGACTTTC. Amino acid sequence: CASSLGGIQYSGANVLTF.

The rearrangement links TRBV14 to TRBJ1-4; D may be TRBD1 (5 bases). Germline V gives CDR1 SGHDN, CDR2 FVKESK. Trimming cost V 1 base and J 14 bases, with 14 bases left between them. The CDR3 is 13 amino acids. The CDR3 here is CASSQVGSGSLFF. The DNA for the CDR3 is TGTGCCAGCAGCCAAGTAGGGTCAGGGTCGCTGTTTTTT.

J is TRBJ1-1 and V is TRBV2, with D perhaps TRBD1 (5 bases). This CDR3 region has 12 residues. Germline V gene sequence: CDR1 SNHLY, CDR2 FYNNEI. Trimming took 7 bases from V and 4 from J, leaving 10 bases between them. The CDR3 DNA is TGTGCCAGCAATGCGGGGGTCACTGAAGCTTTCTTT. Encoded protein: CASNAGVTEAFF.